The 16 T cell receptor beta chains in this list originate from one sample, sequenced in a study of naive CD8 T cells in extremely preterm neonates. Sequencing used immunoSEQ multiplex PCR; TCRdb keeps in-frame clones, though not all of them. The sample carries a few thousand clones, roughly 96% recorded once. Material for sequencing was naive CD8+ T cells from blood. These receptors were obtained from a human donor in good health.

J is TRBJ1-2 and V is TRBV28, with D unclear. The CDR3 extends over 13 amino acids. Trimming took 6 bases from V and 1 from J, leaving 9 bases between them. The germline gives CDR1 MDHEN, CDR2 SYDVKM. CDR3 in amino acids: CASSLPSNYGYTF. CDR3 nucleotide sequence: TGTGCCAGCAGCCTACCAAGTAACTATGGCTACACCTTC.

The J gene is TRBJ1-2, the V gene TRBV4-3; 8 positions agree with TRBD1. Germline CDR1 reads LGHNA; CDR2 reads YSLEER. V shed 1 base, J shed 8 bases, and the junction held 12 bases outside the gene matches. CDR3 length: 16 residues. CDR3 residues: CASSQVIQGVDPGYTF. CDR3 DNA: TGCGCCAGCAGCCAAGTAATACAGGGGGTCGACCCGGGCTACACCTTC.

The chain couples TRBV6-5 to TRBJ1-2; 8 nucleotides line up with TRBD1. Germline CDR1 reads MNHEY; CDR2 reads SVGAGI. J lost 8 bases, V lost 0 bases, and 11 bases had no gene match. There are 16 residues in the CDR3. The chain's CDR3 is CASSYSMRTGREGYTF. CDR3 DNA sequence: TGTGCCAGCAGTTACTCGATGAGGACAGGGAGGGAGGGCTACACCTTC.

V is TRBV6-5 and J is TRBJ1-6; D remains unclear. V was cut by 2 bases and J by 0 bases, with 5 bases left in between. Germline loops: CDR1 MNHEY, CDR2 SVGAGI. The CDR3 is made up of 15 amino acids. This CDR3 reads CASSYSSSYNSPLHF. DNA for the CDR3: TGTGCCAGCAGTTACAGTAGCTCCTATAATTCACCCCTCCACTTT.

The gene calls are TRBV5-4 and TRBJ2-7, with TRBD1 matching 7 bases. Trimming removed 3 bases from V and 5 bases from J; junction bases left unmatched: 11. This CDR3 comprises 15 residues. Germline CDR1 is SGHNT and CDR2 is YYREEE (reference sequence). This CDR3 is CASSSSATGLNEQYF. Written as DNA, the CDR3 is TGTGCCAGCAGCTCGTCGGCGACAGGGTTAAACGAGCAGTACTTC.

The chain is built from TRBV6-5 and TRBJ1-3; no reliable D call. The germline gives CDR1 MNHEY, CDR2 SVGAGI. CDR3 size: 15 residues. V gave up 6 bases and J gave up 3 bases, with 15 bases separating them. CDR3 residues: CASREPRGGGNTIYF. CDR3 bases: TGTGCCAGCAGGGAGCCGCGGGGTGGTGGAAACACCATATATTTT.

The chain links TRBV6-5 to TRBJ2-5; no firm D call. The CDR3 covers 14 residues. The germline V gene has CDR1 MNHEY and CDR2 SVGAGI. Trimming removed 0 bases at V and 4 bases at J, with 9 bases between. The CDR3 loop is CASSYSPGRETQYF. The DNA of the CDR3 is TGTGCCAGCAGTTACTCCCCGGGTAGAGAGACCCAGTACTTC.

The V and J genes are TRBV7-3 and TRBJ2-2; TRBD2 aligns across 12 bases. The germline V gene has CDR1 SGHTA and CDR2 FQGTGA. This CDR3 is 16 amino acids long. Germline trimming cut 5 bases from V and 8 bases from J; bases unmatched to any gene: 9. CDR3 amino acids: CASSRGLAGGPGELFF. The CDR3 region has the DNA TGTGCCAGCAGCCGGGGTCTAGCGGGGGGGCCTGGGGAGCTGTTTTTT.

The chain carries TRBV7-2 and TRBJ2-5; 10 positions match TRBD2. The V gene end was trimmed by 4 bases and the J gene end by 4 bases; junction bases not matched to a gene: 3. Germline V lookup: CDR1 SGHTA, CDR2 FQGNSA. CDR3 length equals 14 residues. The CDR3 sequence: CASSSSGRGETQYF. The CDR3 DNA reads TGTGCCAGCAGCTCAAGCGGGAGGGGAGAGACCCAGTACTTC.

The V call is TRBV4-2, the J call TRBJ1-4; TRBD1 might be the D (6 bases). In germline, CDR1 is LGHNA, CDR2 YNFKEQ. This CDR3 is 15 amino acids long. V was clipped by 3 bases and J by 10 bases, with 18 bases between them. CDR3 protein: CASSQGHSKSGKLFF. CDR3 DNA: TGTGCCAGCAGCCAGGGACATAGTAAATCGGGAAAACTGTTTTTT.

This CDR3 reads CASSFSIHTEAFF. The CDR3 DNA reads TGTGCCAGCAGTTTTAGTATCCACACTGAAGCTTTCTTT. This chain uses TRBV27 with TRBJ1-1; D remains unclear. CDR3 length: 13 residues. The germline V gene has CDR1 MNHEY and CDR2 SMNVEV (reference sequence). Trimming stripped 3 bases from V and 3 bases from J, with 8 bases between.

About this clone: At one boundary the junction diverges from the germline segment, which might be a read error. The chain joins TRBV18 to TRBJ1-3, with no clear D. The V gene's germline CDR1 is KGHSH and CDR2 LQKENI. This CDR3 has 16 amino acids. The CDR3 region is CVSSPLEGTSGNTIYF. The CDR3 nucleotides read TGTGTCAGCTCACCCCTTGAGGGCACCTCTGGAAACACCATATATTTT.

The gene calls are TRBV11-2 and TRBJ2-1, with D possibly TRBD1 on 5 matching bases. From germline, CDR1 is SGHAT and CDR2 FQNNGV. The CDR3 runs to 14 residues. The V end lost 5 bases, the J end lost 1 base, and 9 bases lay between the germline ends. The CDR3 DNA follows: TGTGCCAGCAGCCAGGGCGGTTCCTACAATGAGCAGTTCTTC. Translation: CASSQGGSYNEQFF.

The rearrangement uses TRBV7-2 and TRBJ1-5; the D gene is possibly TRBD1 (6 bases). This CDR3 comprises 17 residues. Trimming took 5 bases from V and 0 from J, leaving 17 bases between them. In germline, CDR1 is SGHTA, CDR2 FQGNSA. The CDR3 is CASSPTGTPYSNQPQHF. The CDR3 coding sequence is TGTGCCAGCAGCCCAACAGGGACCCCCTATAGCAATCAGCCCCAGCATTTT. The full variable domain, its missing parts supplied by reference TRBV7-2 and TRBJ1-5, is GAGVSQSPSNKVTEKGKDVELRCDPISGHTALYWYRQSLGQGLEFLIYFQGNSAPDKSGLPSDRFSAERTGGSVSTLTIQRTQQEDSAVYLCASSPTGTPYSNQPQHFGDGTRLSIL.

The V and J genes are TRBV4-3 and TRBJ2-1, with 9 bases that match TRBD2. Trimming cost V 4 bases and J 5 bases; bases outside gene matches: 6. This CDR3 region has 15 residues. From germline, CDR1 is LGHNA and CDR2 YSLEER. Here the CDR3 DNA reads TGCGCCAGCAGCCTTAGCGGGAGCCTGAACAATGAGCAGTTCTTC. Translated, it gives CASSLSGSLNNEQFF.

V is TRBV6-1 and J is TRBJ2-7; D ambiguous. V dropped 3 bases and J dropped 3 bases, with 15 bases sitting between them. CDR1 is MNHNS, CDR2 SASEGT, per germline. The CDR3 extends over 15 amino acids. CDR3 DNA sequence: TGTGCCAGCAGTGAGACATTCCTATACGTCTACGAGCAGTACTTC. Residues: CASSETFLYVYEQYF.